This record concerns one T cell receptor (beta chain) sequence. Its target is unknown. CDR3 length: 11 residues. Germline loops: CDR1 MNHEY, CDR2 SVGAGI. V lost 2 bases to trimming and J lost 6 bases, with 2 bases between them. Expressed TCRB transcripts were sequenced after all isolated RNA was converted to cDNA. TCRdb's table, derived via immunoSEQ multiplex PCR, lists solely in-frame clones and lacks some. The sample has nearly 350,000 clones; over 7% are singletons. This sample is part of a study of beta chain features in type 1 diabetes. Study outcomes and limitations: Patients with type 1 diabetes showed fewer VDJ junction insertions and more deletions. All four CD4+ subsets from Type 1 diabetes patients carried moderately but significantly shorter TCRB CDR3s. Over-representation of high TCR-expressing cells was a possible consequence of cDNA sequencing. The naive, central memory and Treg TCRB repertoires showed an apparent similarity that was greater among patients than among healthy donors. Resolution of whether HLA type affects TCRB rearrangement was not achieved here.

The source of this sequence is a man aged 30 to 45 with type 1 diabetes. The J gene is TRBJ2-1, the V gene TRBV6-5; D is unclear. Input material: central memory CD4+ T cells from blood. DNA of the CDR3: TGTGCCAGCAGTTACGCCAATGAGCAGTTCTTC. Protein: CASSYANEQFF.